The 18 T cell receptor beta chains presented below share a single source sample, sequenced in a study of shared clonotypes between healthy human individuals. Data came from immunoSEQ multiplex PCR; TCRdb stores just in-frame clones and leaves some out. The profile covers about 530,000 clones, with 96% appearing a single time and 0.06% taken by the ten largest. Sequenced input: naive CD4+ T cells sorted from blood. Documented subset: CD45RA+ positively selected. These receptors all come from a woman under 40 in good health.

J is TRBJ2-7 and V is TRBV28; 9 bases agree with TRBD2. CDR1 and CDR2 (germline): MDHEN, SYDVKM. The V and J ends lost 5 bases and 3 bases, in that order; junction bases with no gene match: 8. CDR3 size: 15 residues. The CDR3, as DNA: TGTGCCAGCAGTAACCCTAGCGGGATTGGCTACGAGCAGTACTTC. Its translation: CASSNPSGIGYEQYF.

This chain uses TRBV19 with TRBJ2-7; 7 positions agree with TRBD2. The CDR3 totals 13 residues. The germline CDR1 and CDR2 sequences are LNHDA and SQIVND (reference sequence). V was clipped by 6 bases and J by 4 bases; unmatched bases: 6. The CDR3 nucleotides are TGTGCCAGTAGCAAGTCGGGGGGATACGAGCAGTACTTC. This translates into CASSKSGGYEQYF.

The CDR3 loop is CASGTSGSNEQFF. The CDR3 region has the DNA TGCGCCAGTGGGACTAGCGGGAGTAATGAGCAGTTCTTC. The V call is TRBV5-1, the J call TRBJ2-1, with 14 bases aligning to TRBD2. Germline CDR1 SGHRS, CDR2 YFSETQ. The CDR3 runs to 13 residues. Unmatched junction bases numbered 2, after V lost 8 bases and J lost 7 bases.

This chain uses TRBV5-1 with TRBJ2-6; tentative D call: TRBD1 (5 bases). This CDR3 is built from 16 residues. V shed 7 bases and J shed 0 bases, with 14 bases lying between them. Looked up from germline, CDR1 is SGHRS and CDR2 is YFSETQ. DNA for the CDR3: TGCGCCAGCGGAAGTACGACAGTCTCTGGGGCCAACGTCCTGACTTTC. Translation gives CASGSTTVSGANVLTF. Variable domain in full (rest from reference TRBV5-1 and TRBJ2-6): KAGVTQTPRYLIKTRGQQVTLSCSPISGHRSVSWYQQTPGQGLQFLFEYFSETQRNKGNFPGRFSGRQFSNSRSEMNVSTLELGDSALYLCASGSTTVSGANVLTFGAGSRLTVL.

The chain uses TRBV13 and TRBJ2-7, with D perhaps matching TRBD1 or TRBD2 (5 bases each). This CDR3 has 16 amino acids. Germline values: CDR1 PRHDT, CDR2 FYEKMQ (reference sequence). Trimming took 0 bases from V and 5 from J, leaving 17 bases between them. DNA of the CDR3: TGTGCCAGCAGCTTAGGGGCTCTGGGACGCTCGCACGAGCAGTACTTC. Translated: CASSLGALGRSHEQYF.

The chain has TRBV10-1 and TRBJ2-7; 7 bases map to TRBD2. Per the germline V gene, CDR1 is WNHNN and CDR2 is SYGVQD (reference sequence). The CDR3 totals 15 residues. Trimming cost V 2 bases and J 3 bases; bases outside gene matches: 7. The CDR3 coding sequence is TGCGCCAGCAGTGAGGGACTAGGAGGTTTCTACGAGCAGTACTTC. Its translation is CASSEGLGGFYEQYF.

This chain joins TRBV11-3 and TRBJ2-5; D gene uncertain. This CDR3 comprises 13 residues. CDR1 is SGHNT, CDR2 YENEEA, per germline. V was shortened by 5 bases and J by 5 bases, with 12 bases between the two germline ends. The CDR3 reads CASSTQHGETQYF. DNA of the CDR3: TGTGCCAGCAGCACACAACACGGGGAGACCCAGTACTTC.

The table lists this clone with a count of one. Other DNA sequences in the sample encode the same CDR3. The chain has TRBV2 and TRBJ2-1, with D perhaps given as TRBD1 or TRBD2 (5 bases each). Germline CDR1 is SNHLY and CDR2 is FYNNEI. Trimming pared 4 bases from V and 6 bases from J, leaving 7 bases between. The CDR3 length is 12 residues. Written as DNA, the CDR3 is TGTGCCAGCAGTGGTGGGGGCAATGAGCAGTTCTTC. It specifies CASSGGGNEQFF.

V gene TRBV11-3 combines with J gene TRBJ2-5, with D possibly TRBD2 on 6 matching bases. This CDR3 contains 14 residues. The V gene's germline CDR1 is SGHNT and CDR2 YENEEA. Trimming shortened V by 5 bases and J by 7 bases, and 17 bases separated the two germline ends. The chain's CDR3 is CASSPHGVGGTQYF. The CDR3 DNA sequence: TGTGCCAGCAGCCCGCATGGTGTGGGGGGGACCCAGTACTTC. Filled out from reference TRBV11-3 and TRBJ2-5, the complete variable domain reads EAGVVQSPRYKIIEKKQPVAFWCNPISGHNTLYWYLQNLGQGPELLIRYENEEAVDDSQLPKDRFSAERLKGVDSTLKIQPAELGDSAVYLCASSPHGVGGTQYFGPGTRLLVL.

The chain is built from TRBV5-1 and TRBJ1-5; D uncertain. The CDR3 is 14 amino acids. The V gene's germline CDR1 is SGHRS and CDR2 YFSETQ. The V gene lost 0 bases and the J gene lost 7 bases, with 11 bases spanning the gap. CDR3: CASSLDGIGQPQHF. The CDR3 DNA reads TGCGCCAGCAGCTTGGACGGGATCGGGCAGCCCCAGCATTTT.

V and J are TRBV7-4 and TRBJ2-7, with 10 positions matching TRBD2. This CDR3 comprises 15 residues. V was clipped by 1 base and J by 7 bases; unmatched bases: 7. Germline V lookup: CDR1 SGHVT, CDR2 SQSDAQ. The CDR3: CASSLDLAGVGEQYF. The CDR3 bases are TGTGCCAGCAGCTTAGACCTAGCGGGAGTGGGGGAGCAGTACTTC.

On this clone: Other DNA sequences in the sample encode the same CDR3. The chain has TRBV5-1 and TRBJ2-7, with 8 bases lining up with TRBD1. Trimming removed 5 bases from V and 1 base from J; junction bases left unmatched: 2. The CDR3 covers 13 residues. CDR1 is SGHRS, CDR2 YFSETQ, per germline. The CDR3 spells CASRRTGSYEQYF. The CDR3 bases are TGCGCCAGCAGGAGGACAGGGTCCTACGAGCAGTACTTC.

The chain joins TRBV29-1 to TRBJ2-5; TRBD1 agrees at 11 bases. The assigned J gene may be wrong: the sequence end matches TRBJ2-7 better. The V gene's germline CDR1 is SQVTM and CDR2 ANQGSEA. The CDR3 contains 16 residues. The CDR3 region is CSVGGYSRTGGSEQYF. The CDR3 nucleotides read TGCAGCGTTGGCGGATATTCTAGGACAGGGGGCTCCGAGCAGTACTTC.

J is TRBJ2-1 and V is TRBV2; D is uncertain. This CDR3 is 12 amino acids long. Germline CDR1 SNHLY, CDR2 FYNNEI. Trimming pared 4 bases from V and 3 bases from J, leaving 4 bases between. The CDR3 DNA follows: TGTGCCAGCAGTGGAGTCTACAATGAGCAGTTCTTC. Translated, it gives CASSGVYNEQFF.

The gene calls are TRBV14 and TRBJ2-1; D not resolved. CDR3 length: 14 amino acids. Germline V gene data show CDR1 as SGHDN and CDR2 as FVKESK. V dropped 2 bases and J dropped 3 bases, with 8 bases sitting between them. The chain's CDR3 is CASSQFGHYNEQFF. The CDR3 nucleotides are TGTGCCAGCAGCCAATTCGGTCACTACAATGAGCAGTTCTTC.

The CDR3 region has the DNA TGTGCCAGCAGCTTTCCGTATCGGGTAGAGACCCAGTACTTC. Translating gives CASSFPYRVETQYF. The gene calls are TRBV7-2 and TRBJ2-5; D gene uncertain. Germline CDR1 reads SGHTA; CDR2 reads FQGNSA. The CDR3 consists of 14 residues. V lost 3 bases to trimming and J lost 4 bases, with 12 bases between them.

The genes are TRBV27 and TRBJ2-6; no reliable D call. Germline CDR1 MNHEY, CDR2 SMNVEV (reference sequence). The CDR3 is 16 amino acids. V was shortened by 5 bases and J by 1 base, with 12 bases between the two germline ends. In DNA, the CDR3 is TGTGCCAGCAGTACCTACATGGAATCTGGGGCCAACGTCCTGACTTTC. Protein sequence: CASSTYMESGANVLTF.

CDR3 nucleotide sequence: TGTGCCAGTAAGTCCAGGACAGGCGCATCCTCCTACGAGCAGTACTTC. It specifies CASKSRTGASSYEQYF. The chain employs TRBV19 and TRBJ2-7; TRBD1 aligns across 7 bases. V was clipped by 7 bases and J by 0 bases; unmatched bases: 12. The CDR3 runs 16 residues. CDR1 LNHDA and CDR2 SQIVND come from the germline V gene (reference sequence). Filled out from reference TRBV19 and TRBJ2-7, the complete variable domain reads DGGITQSPKYLFRKEGQNVTLSCEQNLNHDAMYWYRQDPGQGLRLIYYSQIVNDFQKGDIAEGYSVSREKKESFPLTVTSAQKNPTAFYLCASKSRTGASSYEQYFGPGTRLTVT.